The clone carrying this T cell receptor (beta chain) has ten or more counts. The data stem from a study of regulatory T cells in long-lasting Graves disease. The CDR3 is 11 amino acids. The germline gives CDR1 SNHLY, CDR2 FYNNEI. Between the trimmed V and J ends, which lost 3 bases and 5 bases, there was a span of 3 bases. The authors built TCR beta libraries using iRepertoire HTBI primers and Arm-PCR of CDR3 regions. TCRdb re-analysed the multiplex PCR reads in MiXCR, keeping a single row per CDR3 protein. The sample gives a few hundred thousand distinct CDR3 sequences, approximately 10% of which show up once; around 18% is in the top ten. Time point defined: newly diagnosed GD, antithyroid drugs for less than 3 months. PBMCs were the source of the RNA used for TCR sequencing. These sequences were also reported in another study, on T cells in Graves' hyperthyroidism and ophthalmopathy. From that second work: Primed by the HTBI set, a first-round RT-PCR was run on the TCR CDR3.

The TCR sequence derives from a woman younger than 35 with Graves disease. V gene TRBV2 combines with J gene TRBJ2-3; D not resolved. Sequenced here: peripheral blood mononuclear cells (PBMCs), sampled at new diagnosis, from a patient treated with antithyroid drugs. This CDR3 is CASSDKDTQYF. The CDR3 coding sequence is TGTGCCAGCAGTGACAAAGATACGCAGTATTTT.